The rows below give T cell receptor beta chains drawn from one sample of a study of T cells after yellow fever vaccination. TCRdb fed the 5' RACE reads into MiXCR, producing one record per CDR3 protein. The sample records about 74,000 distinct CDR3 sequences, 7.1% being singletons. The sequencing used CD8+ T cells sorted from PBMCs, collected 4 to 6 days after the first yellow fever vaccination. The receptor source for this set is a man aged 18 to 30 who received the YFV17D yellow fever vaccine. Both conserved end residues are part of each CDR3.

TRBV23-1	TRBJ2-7	CASLPRPSSYEQYF
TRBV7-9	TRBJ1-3	CASSGRGGTGNTIYF
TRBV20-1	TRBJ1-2	CSAGSRESLHGYTF
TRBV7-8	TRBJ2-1	CASSPPGSLGRDSTYNEQFF
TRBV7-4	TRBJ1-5	CASSSLPLRAAFNQPQHF
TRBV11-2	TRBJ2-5	CASSSRLAGGLQETQYF
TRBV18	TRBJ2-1	CASSRRGRGRDNEQFF
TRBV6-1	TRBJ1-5	CASSELVGDQPQHF
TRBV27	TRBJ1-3	CASSLFGSSGNTIYF
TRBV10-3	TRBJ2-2	CAISASRKEAGELFF
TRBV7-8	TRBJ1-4	CASSELNRGRIEKLFF
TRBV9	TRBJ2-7	CASSEAGTIDEQYF
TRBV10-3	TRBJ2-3	CAISEPGEGTTWSDTQYF
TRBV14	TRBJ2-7	CASSQDWEIPREQYF
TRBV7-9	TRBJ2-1	CASSLGGLISHEQFF
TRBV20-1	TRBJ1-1	CSARVVSHIEAFF
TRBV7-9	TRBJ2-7	CASSAGRLSYEQYF
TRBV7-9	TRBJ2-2	CACSDAGTGKGGELFF
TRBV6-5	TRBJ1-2	CASSYGQGPGYTF
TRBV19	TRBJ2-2	CASSTGEYPGELFF